Each of the 4 T cell receptor beta chains below was sequenced from the same sample in a study of shared clonotypes between healthy human individuals. Sequencing used immunoSEQ multiplex PCR; TCRdb keeps in-frame clones, though not all of them. The sample lists fewer than 3 million clones, around 90% occurring once. Sequenced material: naive CD4+ T cells from PBMCs. Indicated subset: CD45RA+ positively selected. Source of these receptors: a man between 18 and 29 years old in good health. Some clones in this sample may be carry-over from other donors' samples.

This chain uses TRBV14 with TRBJ2-7, with no clear D. The CDR3 is 11 amino acids. Germline V gene lookup returns CDR1 SGHDN and CDR2 FVKESK. Trimming removed 3 bases from V and 7 bases from J, with 7 bases in between. The CDR3 coding sequence is TGTGCCAGCAGCCATGGAAAGGAGCAGTACTTC. Protein sequence: CASSHGKEQYF.

The rearrangement joins TRBV6-5 to TRBJ2-7; no clear D gene. Trimming pared 1 base from V and 0 bases from J, leaving 10 bases between. The CDR3 runs 15 residues. CDR1 and CDR2 (germline): MNHEY, SVGAGI. The CDR3 coding sequence is TGTGCCAGCAGTTACTTCCCACTGAGCTCCTACGAGCAGTACTTC. It yields the protein CASSYFPLSSYEQYF.

This rearrangement joins TRBV28 to TRBJ1-2; 9 nucleotides match TRBD1. Trimming cost V 2 bases and J 5 bases; bases outside gene matches: 3. The germline gives CDR1 MDHEN, CDR2 SYDVKM. CDR3 length equals 14 residues. The CDR3 DNA reads TGTGCCAGCAGTTTAATGGACAGGGGATATGGCTACACCTTC. As protein: CASSLMDRGYGYTF.

This sequence joins TRBV6-5 and TRBJ1-1; 8 bases are a match to TRBD1. Germline V gene lookup returns CDR1 MNHEY and CDR2 SVGAGI. V trimming: 3 bases; J trimming: 4 bases; junction bases outside the gene matches: 7. CDR3 length: 15 residues. The CDR3 spells CASSYRTGRVTEAFF. CDR3 bases: TGTGCCAGCAGTTATAGGACAGGGAGAGTCACTGAAGCTTTCTTT.